This T cell receptor (beta chain) was profiled in a study of post-analysis software for immune sequencing data. Whole-study context: Courses of disease covered relapsing-remitting, secondary progressive and progressive-relapsing multiple sclerosis. Whole-study results and caveats: F measure clustering grouped samples strongly by preparation batch. Controls significantly exceeded multiple sclerosis patients in normalized Chao1 diversity. About five TRBV segments appeared more often in patients than in controls, and TRBV5-6, TRBV5-1 and TRBV20-1 were among these.

This clonotype is a singleton in its sample. The antigen is undetermined. The CDR3 has 13 amino acids. Germline lookup yields CDR1 SQVTM and CDR2 ANQGSEA. cDNA libraries for TCR beta contained unique molecular identifiers. Input of roughly 0.85 to 11 million T cells yielded a few hundred thousand cDNA molecules. MiXCR, applied by TCRdb to the PCR reads, yields one record per CDR3 protein. The sample holds about 260,000 distinct CDR3 sequences; around 34% are singletons and the top ten take under 5.5%. Sequencing was performed on blood. This chain joins TRBV29-1 and TRBJ2-4; D is perhaps TRBD2 (6 bases). The assigned J gene may be wrong: the sequence end matches TRBJ2-7 better. The sequence was obtained from a girl between 10 and 17 years old with multiple sclerosis. The CDR3 sequence: CSVRRDSTYEQYF. The CDR3, as DNA: TGCAGCGTCCGACGGGACTCGACCTACGAGCAGTACTTC.